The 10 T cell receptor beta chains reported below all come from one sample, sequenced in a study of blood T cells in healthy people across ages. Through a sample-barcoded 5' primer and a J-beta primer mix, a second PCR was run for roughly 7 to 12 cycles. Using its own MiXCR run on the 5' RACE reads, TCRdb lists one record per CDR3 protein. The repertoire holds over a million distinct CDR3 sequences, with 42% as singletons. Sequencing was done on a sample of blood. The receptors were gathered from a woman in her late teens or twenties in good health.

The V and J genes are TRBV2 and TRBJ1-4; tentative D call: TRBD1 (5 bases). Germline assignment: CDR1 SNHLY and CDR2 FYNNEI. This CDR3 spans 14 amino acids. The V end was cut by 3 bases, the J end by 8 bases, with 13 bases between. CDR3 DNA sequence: TGTGCCAGCAGTGAGGGGCAGGGTCGGGAAAAACTGTTTTTT. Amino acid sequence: CASSEGQGREKLFF.

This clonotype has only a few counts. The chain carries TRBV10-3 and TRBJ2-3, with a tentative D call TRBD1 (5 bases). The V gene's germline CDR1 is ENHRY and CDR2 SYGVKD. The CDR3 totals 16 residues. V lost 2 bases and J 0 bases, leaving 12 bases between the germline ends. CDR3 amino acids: CAISEGGRDSTDTQYF. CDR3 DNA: TGTGCCATCAGTGAGGGCGGCAGGGATAGCACAGATACGCAGTATTTT.

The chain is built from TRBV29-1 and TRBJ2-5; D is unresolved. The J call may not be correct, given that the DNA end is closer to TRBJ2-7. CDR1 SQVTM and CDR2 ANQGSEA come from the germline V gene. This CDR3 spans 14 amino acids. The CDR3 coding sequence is TGCAGCGTTGCTCTGACACTATACTCCTACGAGCAGTACTTC. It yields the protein CSVALTLYSYEQYF.

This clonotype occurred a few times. The CDR3 protein is CASSHSGPDQPQHF. For the CDR3, the DNA is TGTGCCAGCAGCCACTCGGGACCTGATCAGCCCCAGCATTTT. The rearrangement links TRBV3-1 to TRBJ1-5; maybe TRBD1 (5 bases). Between the trimmed V and J ends, which lost 3 bases and 5 bases, there was a span of 11 bases. The CDR3 totals 14 residues. Germline lookup yields CDR1 LGHDT and CDR2 YNNKEL (reference sequence).

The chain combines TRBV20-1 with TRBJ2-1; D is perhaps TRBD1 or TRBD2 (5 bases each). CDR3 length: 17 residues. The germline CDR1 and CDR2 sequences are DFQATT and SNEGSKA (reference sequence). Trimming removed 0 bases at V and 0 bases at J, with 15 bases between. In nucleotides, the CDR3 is TGCAGTGCTAGAGATCTTCTTGCAGGGAGCTCCTACAATGAGCAGTTCTTC. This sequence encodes CSARDLLAGSSYNEQFF.

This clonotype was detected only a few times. In DNA, the CDR3 is TGTGCCAGCAGCGCCTCCTGGAATACGAATCAGCCCCAGCATTTT. Translation: CASSASWNTNQPQHF. The J gene is TRBJ1-5, the V gene TRBV9; D remains ambiguous. The CDR3 contains 15 residues. CDR1 SGDLS and CDR2 YYNGEE come from the germline V gene. V was shortened by 3 bases and J by 4 bases, with 14 bases between the two germline ends.

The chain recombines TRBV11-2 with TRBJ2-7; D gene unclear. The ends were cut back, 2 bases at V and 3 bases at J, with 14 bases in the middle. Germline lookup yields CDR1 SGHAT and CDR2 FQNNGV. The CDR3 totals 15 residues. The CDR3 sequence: CASSLMPTANYEQYF. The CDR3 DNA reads TGTGCCAGCAGCTTAATGCCGACGGCTAACTACGAGCAGTACTTC.

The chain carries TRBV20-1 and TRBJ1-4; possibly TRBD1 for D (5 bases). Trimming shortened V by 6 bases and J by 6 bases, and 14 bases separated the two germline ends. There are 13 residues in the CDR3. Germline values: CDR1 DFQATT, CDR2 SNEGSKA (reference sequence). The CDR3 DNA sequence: TGCAGTGCCAGCGGGGGAAGGGATGAAAAACTGTTTTTT. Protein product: CSASGGRDEKLFF.

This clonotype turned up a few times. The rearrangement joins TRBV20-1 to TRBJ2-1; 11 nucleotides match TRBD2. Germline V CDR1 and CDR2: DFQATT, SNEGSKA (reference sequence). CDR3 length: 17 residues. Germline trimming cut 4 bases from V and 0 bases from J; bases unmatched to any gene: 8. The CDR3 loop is CSAIGTSGLSSYNEQFF. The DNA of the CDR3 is TGCAGTGCTATTGGGACTAGCGGTTTGAGCTCCTACAATGAGCAGTTCTTC.

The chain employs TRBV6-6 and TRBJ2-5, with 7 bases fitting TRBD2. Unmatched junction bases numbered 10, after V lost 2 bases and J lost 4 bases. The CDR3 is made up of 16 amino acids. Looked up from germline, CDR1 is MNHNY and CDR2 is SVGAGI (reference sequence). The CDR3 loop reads CASSYPRAGERETQYF. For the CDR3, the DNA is TGTGCCAGCAGTTACCCCCGTGCGGGGGAGAGAGAGACCCAGTACTTC.